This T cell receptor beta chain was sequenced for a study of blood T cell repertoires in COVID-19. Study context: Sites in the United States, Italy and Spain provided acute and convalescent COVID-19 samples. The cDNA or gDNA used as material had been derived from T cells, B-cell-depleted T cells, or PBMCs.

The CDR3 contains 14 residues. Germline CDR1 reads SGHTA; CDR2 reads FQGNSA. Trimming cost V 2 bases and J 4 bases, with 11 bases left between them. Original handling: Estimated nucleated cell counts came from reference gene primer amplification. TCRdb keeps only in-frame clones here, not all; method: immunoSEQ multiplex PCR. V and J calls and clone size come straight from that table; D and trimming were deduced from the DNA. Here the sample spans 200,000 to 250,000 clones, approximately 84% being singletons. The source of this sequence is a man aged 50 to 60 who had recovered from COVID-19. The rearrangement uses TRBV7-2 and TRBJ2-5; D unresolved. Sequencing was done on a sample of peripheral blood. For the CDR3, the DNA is TGTGCCAGCAGCTTAAATTCTATACGAGAGACCCAGTACTTC. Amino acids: CASSLNSIRETQYF.